One and the same sample provided the 21 T cell receptor beta chains below, sequenced in a study of technical replicates of blood from a few donors. Data came from immunoSEQ multiplex PCR; TCRdb stores just in-frame clones and leaves some out. The sample includes more than 90,000 clones, approximately 94% of them seen just once. Sequences were obtained from T cells isolated from PBMCs. All receptors derive from a human donor in good health.

This rearrangement joins TRBV5-1 to TRBJ2-7; TRBD1 agrees at 7 bases. Germline values: CDR1 SGHRS, CDR2 YFSETQ. The J segment lost 5 bases and the V segment lost 3 bases, leaving 5 bases of the junction unmatched. The CDR3 has 13 residues. CDR3: CASSWTGSDEQYF. The CDR3 bases are TGCGCCAGCAGCTGGACAGGATCGGACGAGCAGTACTTC. Looking up the rest from reference TRBV5-1 and TRBJ2-7 gives the full variable domain: KAGVTQTPRYLIKTRGQQVTLSCSPISGHRSVSWYQQTPGQGLQFLFEYFSETQRNKGNFPGRFSGRQFSNSRSEMNVSTLELGDSALYLCASSWTGSDEQYFGPGTRLTVT.

The chain links TRBV28 to TRBJ1-5; a weak D match, TRBD1 (5 bases). The CDR3 is 12 residues long. Trimming took 7 bases from V and 5 from J, leaving 9 bases between them. Per the germline V gene, CDR1 is MDHEN and CDR2 is SYDVKM. The CDR3 here is CASTSGDQPQHF. CDR3 sequence (DNA): TGTGCCAGCACTTCGGGGGATCAGCCCCAGCATTTT.

This chain uses TRBV30 with TRBJ2-7, with a weak D call TRBD2 (8 bases). This CDR3 is built from 13 residues. V lost 3 bases to trimming and J lost 3 bases, with 12 bases between them. CDR1 and CDR2 (germline): GTSNPN, SVGIG (reference sequence). DNA for the CDR3: TGTGCCTGGAGGCGGGGGGACAGCTACGAGCAGTACTTC. This sequence encodes CAWRRGDSYEQYF.

This chain links TRBV18 with TRBJ2-7; 8 bases map to TRBD1. The CDR3 is 17 amino acids. The trim removed 2 bases at V and 5 bases at J, leaving 14 bases unmatched. Per the germline V gene, CDR1 is KGHSH and CDR2 is LQKENI. The CDR3 region has the DNA TGTGCCAGCTCACCAATCCAGGACAGGGCCGGATCACACGAGCAGTACTTC. It specifies CASSPIQDRAGSHEQYF.

This chain uses TRBV7-9 with TRBJ1-2; TRBD1 agrees at 7 bases. The J segment lost 5 bases and the V segment lost 5 bases, leaving 11 bases of the junction unmatched. The CDR3 contains 15 residues. Germline V gene sequence: CDR1 SEHNR, CDR2 FQNEAQ (reference sequence). In DNA form, the CDR3 reads TGTGCCAGCAGCCTGTACAGGGGCTCAACTTATGGCTACACCTTC. Translating gives CASSLYRGSTYGYTF. Variable domain in full (rest from reference TRBV7-9 and TRBJ1-2): DTGVSQNPRHKITKRGQNVTFRCDPISEHNRLYWYRQTLGQGPEFLTYFQNEAQLEKSRLLSDRFSAERPKGSFSTLEIQRTEQGDSAMYLCASSLYRGSTYGYTFGSGTRLTVV.

The rearrangement joins TRBV5-5 to TRBJ2-2, with TRBD2 identical over 10 bases. Germline V gives CDR1 SGHKS, CDR2 YYEKEE (reference sequence). The V gene end was trimmed by 2 bases and the J gene end by 1 base; junction bases not matched to a gene: 2. This CDR3 comprises 16 residues. The CDR3 coding sequence is TGTGCCAGCAGCTTCTCTAGCGGGAGGAACACCGGGGAGCTGTTTTTT. It specifies CASSFSSGRNTGELFF.

The V gene is TRBV6-4, the J gene TRBJ2-6; 10 bases are a match to TRBD2. Trimming removed 2 bases from V and 0 bases from J; junction bases left unmatched: 4. This CDR3 contains 18 residues. The V gene's germline CDR1 is MRHNA and CDR2 SNTAGT. CDR3 sequence reads: CASSDLPSGSSGANVLTF. DNA of the CDR3: TGTGCCAGCAGTGACCTGCCTAGCGGGAGCTCTGGGGCCAACGTCCTGACTTTC.

This chain uses TRBV5-5 with TRBJ2-3; 9 nucleotides align to TRBD1. V trimming: 1 base; J trimming: 4 bases; junction bases outside the gene matches: 7. The germline gives CDR1 SGHKS, CDR2 YYEKEE (reference sequence). This CDR3 has 16 residues. The CDR3 is CASSLWTGVRADTQYF. Written as DNA, the CDR3 is TGTGCCAGCAGCTTGTGGACAGGGGTCCGCGCAGATACGCAGTATTTT.

The V gene is TRBV6-1, the J gene TRBJ2-1; possibly TRBD1 for D (6 bases). Trimming shortened V by 2 bases and J by 12 bases, and 20 bases separated the two germline ends. Germline CDR1 and CDR2: MNHNS and SASEGT. The CDR3 is 15 residues long. CDR3 bases: TGTGCCAGCAGTGAAAGGGGCAGAGGGGACACGTTGCAGTTCTTC. As protein: CASSERGRGDTLQFF.

This clone has just one count. The CDR3 sequence is CSVAGVYEQYF. The DNA of the CDR3 is TGCAGCGTTGCGGGGGTATACGAGCAGTACTTC. The rearrangement links TRBV29-1 to TRBJ2-7; possibly TRBD2 for D (6 bases). The CDR3 is 11 amino acids. The ends were cut back, 4 bases at V and 4 bases at J, with 8 bases in the middle. Germline V CDR1 and CDR2: SQVTM, ANQGSEA.

This chain connects TRBV5-4 to TRBJ1-2; D is undetermined. Trimming stripped 6 bases from V and 2 bases from J, with 11 bases between. CDR3 length: 13 residues. The V gene's germline CDR1 is SGHNT and CDR2 YYREEE (reference sequence). Here the CDR3 DNA reads TGTGCCAGCACCGGTGCGGGGAACTATGGCTACACCTTC. Translating gives CASTGAGNYGYTF.

The V gene is TRBV6-5, the J gene TRBJ1-2; a weak D match, TRBD1 (6 bases). The germline gives CDR1 MNHEY, CDR2 SVGAGI. This CDR3 has 13 amino acids. Trimming removed 11 bases from V and 1 base from J, with 14 bases in between. Written as DNA, the CDR3 is TGTGCCGTAGGGCTGGACAGTAACTATGGCTACACCTTC. Its protein is CAVGLDSNYGYTF.

The chain links TRBV4-1 to TRBJ2-7; possibly TRBD1 for D (6 bases). Germline lookup yields CDR1 MGHRA and CDR2 YSYEKL. V dropped 4 bases and J dropped 0 bases, with 19 bases sitting between them. The CDR3 is 17 amino acids. The CDR3 DNA sequence: TGCGCCAGCAGCCCCTCGTACCGGACAGATCACTCCTACGAGCAGTACTTC. This codes for CASSPSYRTDHSYEQYF.

As regards this clone: Other nucleotide sequences from this sample produce the same CDR3. The chain carries TRBV5-1 and TRBJ2-3, with TRBD1 matching 8 bases. The CDR3 extends over 15 amino acids. Losses at the gene ends were 0 bases for V and 2 bases for J; bases not matched to a gene: 2. Germline loops: CDR1 SGHRS, CDR2 YFSETQ. CDR3 bases: TGCGCCAGCAGCTTGGGGACAGGGACCACAGATACGCAGTATTTT. It is translated as CASSLGTGTTDTQYF. The full variable domain, with the rest looked up from reference TRBV5-1 and TRBJ2-3, is KAGVTQTPRYLIKTRGQQVTLSCSPISGHRSVSWYQQTPGQGLQFLFEYFSETQRNKGNFPGRFSGRQFSNSRSEMNVSTLELGDSALYLCASSLGTGTTDTQYFGPGTRLTVL.

The gene calls are TRBV4-1 and TRBJ2-2; TRBD1 agrees at 7 bases. Germline values: CDR1 MGHRA, CDR2 YSYEKL. V trimming: 0 bases; J trimming: 8 bases; junction bases outside the gene matches: 6. This CDR3 has 15 residues. Here the CDR3 reads CASSQEAQGSGELFF. CDR3 coding DNA: TGCGCCAGCAGCCAAGAGGCACAGGGGTCAGGGGAGCTGTTTTTT.

The rearrangement links TRBV2 to TRBJ1-1, with 8 bases aligning to TRBD1. This CDR3 spans 15 amino acids. Trimming removed 6 bases from V and 5 bases from J; junction bases left unmatched: 11. Germline CDR1 reads SNHLY; CDR2 reads FYNNEI. CDR3: CASSAFGQGETEAFF. DNA for the CDR3: TGTGCCAGCAGCGCATTTGGACAGGGTGAGACTGAAGCTTTCTTT.

The chain employs TRBV2 and TRBJ1-2; D is ambiguous. V was clipped by 3 bases and J by 3 bases, with 14 bases between them. This CDR3 is 15 amino acids long. Germline CDR1 reads SNHLY; CDR2 reads FYNNEI. The CDR3 loop is CASSELRSGDYGYTF. The CDR3, as DNA: TGTGCCAGCAGTGAGTTGCGAAGTGGAGACTATGGCTACACCTTC.

This chain uses TRBV7-6 with TRBJ2-1; 14 nucleotides match TRBD2. V trimming: 1 base; J trimming: 7 bases; junction bases outside the gene matches: 6. Looked up from germline, CDR1 is SGHVS and CDR2 is FNYEAQ. The CDR3 is made up of 17 amino acids. The DNA for the CDR3 is TGTGCCAGCAGCTTAGACGCGGGACTAGCGGGAGTTAATGAGCAGTTCTTC. Its translation is CASSLDAGLAGVNEQFF.

The V gene is TRBV11-1, the J gene TRBJ2-1; D might be TRBD2 (6 bases). This CDR3 region has 16 residues. CDR1 is SGHAT and CDR2 is FQDESV in the germline V gene (reference sequence). Deletions cut 5 bases from V and 5 bases from J, with 19 bases between. CDR3 region: CASSLAEGPWNNEQFF. Written as DNA, the CDR3 is TGTGCCAGCAGCCTGGCGGAGGGCCCTTGGAACAATGAGCAGTTCTTC.

The rearrangement uses TRBV6-1 and TRBJ1-2; D is unresolved. Trimming took off 6 bases at V and 4 bases at J, with 18 bases between the two ends. CDR3 size: 15 residues. CDR1 and CDR2 from the germline V gene are MNHNS and SASEGT. The CDR3 is CASSLEPRGTYGYTF. CDR3 DNA: TGTGCCAGCAGCCTTGAGCCCCGGGGAACCTATGGCTACACCTTC.

The J gene is TRBJ2-2, the V gene TRBV28, with 16 positions matching TRBD2. Germline V CDR1 and CDR2: MDHEN, SYDVKM. The junction had 3 bases not matched to a gene; V was cut back by 8 bases and J by 6 bases. The CDR3 sequence is 15 residues long. CDR3 coding DNA: TGTGCCAGCCAGGGGACTAGCGGGAGGGCCGGGGAGCTGTTTTTT. It specifies CASQGTSGRAGELFF.